The clone carrying this T cell receptor beta chain counts as medium-sized. Its antigen is unidentified. This record comes from a study of immune heterogeneity within non-small cell lung tumors. About the study: Histologically, 4 tumors were squamous cell carcinomas and nine to eleven were non-squamous carcinomas. The remaining 1 tumor was not otherwise specified. The study's findings and limits: Site-unique high-frequency clones occurred alongside identical dominant CDR3 beta clonotypes that recurred across tumor sites within a patient.

At approximately 600 ng per sample, bulk tumor genomic DNA provided the template. Primary tumors were biopsied several times each, far apart, intraoperatively. Curative surgery was undertaken by patients, who had untreated, newly diagnosed non-small cell lung cancer. The donors were patients with newly diagnosed non-small cell lung cancer undergoing curative-intent surgery. A multiplex PCR containing 32 V primers and 13 J primers was used to amplify TCR beta CDR3. From the multiplex PCR reads, TCRdb called clonotypes with MiXCR, one entry per CDR3 protein. Among fewer than 3,000 distinct CDR3 sequences listed, 35% to 45% were seen once. Germline CDR1 reads MNHEY; CDR2 reads SMNVEV (reference sequence). J gave up 6 bases and V 5 bases, and 10 bases lay outside the gene matches. The CDR3 covers 17 residues.

Sample: lung tumor tissue. J is TRBJ2-7 and V is TRBV27; 16 nucleotides align to TRBD2. This receptor was identified in a woman in her forties or fifties with non-small cell lung cancer. The CDR3 loop is CASSQPGLAGGPGEQYF. CDR3 coding DNA: TGTGCCAGCAGTCAACCGGGACTAGCGGGAGGGCCGGGCGAGCAGTACTTC.